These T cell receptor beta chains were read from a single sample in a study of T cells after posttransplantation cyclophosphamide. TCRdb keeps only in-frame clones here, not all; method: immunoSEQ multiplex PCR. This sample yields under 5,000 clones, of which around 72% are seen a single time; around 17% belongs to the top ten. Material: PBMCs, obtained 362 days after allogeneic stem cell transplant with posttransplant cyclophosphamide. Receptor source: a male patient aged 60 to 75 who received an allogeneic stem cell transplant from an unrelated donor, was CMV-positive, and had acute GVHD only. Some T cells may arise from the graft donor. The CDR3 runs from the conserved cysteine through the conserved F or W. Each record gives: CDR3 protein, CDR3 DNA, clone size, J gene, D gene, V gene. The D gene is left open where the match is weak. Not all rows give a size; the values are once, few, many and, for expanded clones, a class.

CASCRAGTSGIQYF	TGTGCCAGCTGCCGCGCCGGGACTAGCGGGATTCAGTACTTC	.	TRBJ2-4	TRBD2	TRBV27
CASSLLRDRAHEQYF	TGTGCCAGCAGCTTGCTCCGGGACAGGGCCCACGAGCAGTACTTC	few	TRBJ2-7	TRBD1	TRBV5-5
CASSLGPRGPYEQYF	TGCGCCAGCAGCTTGGGGCCCAGGGGGCCCTACGAGCAGTACTTC	.	TRBJ2-7	TRBD1	TRBV5-1
CASRRSPGSGDNEQFF	TGTGCCAGCAGAAGAAGCCCCGGGAGTGGGGACAATGAGCAGTTCTTC	.	TRBJ2-1	.	TRBV11-2
CASSVAGGDYEQYF	TGTGCCAGCAGCGTAGCCGGGGGGGATTACGAGCAGTACTTC	once	TRBJ2-7	TRBD2	TRBV9
CGTQGTDTQYF	TGCGGGACTCAGGGGACAGATACGCAGTATTTT	.	TRBJ2-3	.	TRBV4-3
CASSTSGTDTQYF	TGTGCCAGCAGCACTAGCGGGACAGATACGCAGTATTTT	few	TRBJ2-3	TRBD2	TRBV9
CASSGGGTGLHF	TGTGCCAGCAGCGGAGGGGGGACAGGACTCCACTTT	.	TRBJ1-6	TRBD1	TRBV9
CASTLAQGWETQYF	TGTGCCAGCACCCTTGCGCAGGGGTGGGAGACCCAGTACTTC	.	TRBJ2-5	.	TRBV28
CASSRTSGSYNEQFF	TGTGCCAGCAGTCGGACTAGCGGTTCCTACAATGAGCAGTTCTTC	.	TRBJ2-1	TRBD2	TRBV2
CASSRRDRGLGEQFF	TGCGCCAGCAGTCGTCGGGACAGGGGGCTGGGTGAGCAGTTCTTC	.	TRBJ2-1	TRBD1	TRBV5-1
CASSEGDRSYEQYF	TGTGCCAGCAGTGAGGGCGACCGGTCCTACGAGCAGTACTTC	.	TRBJ2-7	.	TRBV2
CASSLTLRGTQYF	TGTGCCAGCAGCTTGACCCTACGAGGTACGCAGTATTTT	.	TRBJ2-3	.	TRBV5-4
CASSLGTAGTDTQYF	TGCGCCAGCAGCTTGGGGACAGCGGGCACAGATACGCAGTATTTT	.	TRBJ2-3	.	TRBV5-1
CASSEGLSGANVLTF	TGTGCCAGTAGTGAGGGTCTCTCTGGGGCCAACGTCCTGACTTTC	few	TRBJ2-6	.	TRBV19
CSVEALGTRDYNEQFF	TGCAGCGTTGAAGCCCTGGGGACTCGCGATTACAATGAGCAGTTCTTC	.	TRBJ2-1	.	TRBV29-1